What follows are 3 T cell receptor beta chains derived from one specimen sequenced in a study of shared clonotypes between healthy human individuals. Method: immunoSEQ multiplex PCR; TCRdb's copy keeps in-frame clones and lacks some. The sample includes 450,000 to 500,000 clones, 75% to 85% seen only once; the top ten take roughly 13%. The sequenced sample consisted of PBMCs. The receptors stem from a woman in her forties in good health. Some clones in this sample may be carry-over from other donors' samples.

The chain carries TRBV21-1 and TRBJ1-5. TRBV21-1 is noted as a pseudogene. The CDR3 has 12 amino acids. The DNA for the CDR3 is TGTGCCAGCAACCCATGGGATCAGCCCCAGCATTTT. This translates into CASNPWDQPQHF.

This clone was detected only a few times. The chain is built from TRBV6-1 and TRBJ1-1; 7 nucleotides agree with TRBD1. Germline V gene sequence: CDR1 MNHNS, CDR2 SASEGT. J gave up 5 bases and V 5 bases, and 2 bases lay outside the gene matches. The CDR3 has 12 amino acids. The CDR3 coding sequence is TGTGCCAGCAGTACAGGGGAGACTGAAGCTTTCTTT. Protein: CASSTGETEAFF.

This clone has a single count. The chain carries TRBV7-8 and TRBJ1-4; no definite D call. The CDR3 loop spans 12 amino acids. CDR1 and CDR2 from the germline V gene are SGHVS and FQNEAQ. Trimming removed 5 bases from V and 15 bases from J, with 16 bases in between. This chain's CDR3 is CASSPGSAQVFF. CDR3 DNA: TGTGCCAGCAGCCCGGGTTCGGCCCAGGTGTTTTTT.